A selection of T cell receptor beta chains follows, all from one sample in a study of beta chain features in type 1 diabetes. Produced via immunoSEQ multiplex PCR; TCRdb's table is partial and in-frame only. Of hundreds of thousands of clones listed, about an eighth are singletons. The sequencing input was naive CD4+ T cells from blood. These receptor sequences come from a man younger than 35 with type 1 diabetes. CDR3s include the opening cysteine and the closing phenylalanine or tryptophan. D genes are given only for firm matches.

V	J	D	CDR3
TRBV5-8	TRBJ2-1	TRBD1	CASTGGHFNEQFF
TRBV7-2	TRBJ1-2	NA	CASSQQGYGSNYGYTF
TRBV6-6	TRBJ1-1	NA	CASTPRMGADTEAFF
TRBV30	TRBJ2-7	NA	CAWSAKPGLRRSYEQYF
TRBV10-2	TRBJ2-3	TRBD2	CASSYGTSGSTDTQYF
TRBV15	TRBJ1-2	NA	CATSRDSLSYGYTF
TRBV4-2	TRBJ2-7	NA	CASSQAREQYF
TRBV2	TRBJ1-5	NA	CASSEQGKSSNQPQHF
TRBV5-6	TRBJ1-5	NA	CASSPLGGSNQPQHF
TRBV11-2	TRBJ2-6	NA	CASSLDIRAGANVLTF
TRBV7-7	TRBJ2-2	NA	CASSLGVHTGELFF
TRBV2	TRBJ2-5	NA	CASSGSQETQYF
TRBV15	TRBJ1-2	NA	CATSRDSLYGYTF
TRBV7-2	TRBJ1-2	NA	CASSLAGVANYGYTF
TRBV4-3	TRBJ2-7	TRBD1	CASSLVQGQSYEQYF